This TCR beta chain was sequenced during a study of T-cell memory formation after mild COVID-19. Study-wide points: The second-wave clones peaking on day 37 were not confirmed as SARS-CoV-2-specific. That cross-reactive memory joined was suggested by some responding clones appearing in pre-infection memory.

This CDR3 region has 17 residues. Per germline, CDR1 SGHTA and CDR2 FQGNSA. V gave up 2 bases and J gave up 0 bases; unmatched junction bases: 7. TCRdb reanalysed the 5' RACE reads using MiXCR and keeps one entry per CDR3 protein. The data show about half a million distinct CDR3 sequences, 15% to 20% seen once. Comments on this clonotype: Its antigen is as yet unknown.

Input material: PBMCs or a T cell subset sorted from them (not recorded which). This TCR was recovered from an adult woman who had mild COVID-19 (a few samples of this study predate the infection). Cell type and time point are not known. V gene TRBV7-2 combines with J gene TRBJ2-1; 7 bases are shared with TRBD2. CDR3 DNA sequence: TGTGCCAGCAGCTTATTCGCTAGCGGTTACTCCTACAATGAGCAGTTCTTC. Its protein is CASSLFASGYSYNEQFF.